The rows below give T cell receptor beta chains drawn from one sample of a study of shared clonotypes between healthy human individuals. Sequencing was performed with immunoSEQ multiplex PCR; in TCRdb, only in-frame clones are kept and a portion is missing. The data show about 980,000 clones, less than 85% seen once. The sequencing input was memory CD4+ T cells sorted from blood. The origin of the receptors is a man aged 18 to 30 in good health. CDR3s include the opening cysteine and the closing phenylalanine or tryptophan. The order of the fields is V gene, D gene, J gene, clone size, CDR3 protein, CDR3 DNA. The D gene is left open where the match is weak. The listing skips clone size in some rows; elsewhere it reads once, few, many or a size class.

TRBV30,.,TRBJ1-4,.,CAWSVPQTTNEKLFF,TGTGCCTGGAGTGTCCCACAGACAACTAATGAAAAACTGTTTTTT
TRBV16,.,TRBJ1-2,few,CASSPRTGDGYTF,TGTGCCAGCAGCCCGCGAACCGGAGATGGCTACACCTTC
TRBV25-1,.,TRBJ1-2,.,CASSELGASGYTF,TGTGCCAGCAGTGAATTGGGGGCGAGCGGCTACACCTTC
TRBV19,.,TRBJ2-3,many,CASSIETGRWPGITQYF,TGTGCCAGTAGTATAGAAACAGGCCGCTGGCCTGGTATTACGCAGTATTTT
TRBV4-1,.,TRBJ2-5,few,CASSQDPGLKETQYF,TGCGCCAGCAGCCAAGATCCGGGCCTGAAGGAGACCCAGTACTTC
TRBV11-2,TRBD2,TRBJ2-1,.,CASSPQTSGGARNEQFF,TGTGCCAGCAGCCCCCAGACTAGCGGGGGGGCTAGAAATGAGCAGTTCTTC
TRBV6-4,TRBD1,TRBJ1-5,once,CASRNRGNYSNQPQHF,TGTGCCAGCAGGAACAGGGGGAACTATAGCAATCAGCCCCAGCATTTT
TRBV2,.,TRBJ1-1,.,CASSELIGDTEAFF,TGTGCCAGCAGTGAGCTAATAGGAGACACTGAAGCTTTCTTT
TRBV9,.,TRBJ2-3,once,CASSPGPTTDTQYF,TGTGCCAGCAGCCCCGGTCCTACCACGGATACGCAGTATTTT
TRBV6-6,TRBD2,TRBJ2-3,.,CASSEGLAATDTQYF,TGTGCCAGCAGTGAGGGACTAGCGGCCACAGATACGCAGTATTTT
TRBV27,.,TRBJ2-5,.,CASSLGNQETQYF,TGTGCCAGCAGTTTAGGTAATCAAGAGACCCAGTACTTC
TRBV18,.,TRBJ2-7,many,CASSLTGEGYEQYF,TGTGCCAGCTCACTGACAGGGGAGGGGTACGAGCAGTACTTC
TRBV11-2,.,TRBJ1-6,.,CASSFQQGTNSPLHF,TGTGCCAGCAGCTTTCAACAGGGCACGAATTCACCCCTCCACTTT
TRBV10-3,TRBD1,TRBJ1-6,.,CAISETGDSPLHF,TGTGCCATCAGCGAAACAGGGGATTCACCCCTCCACTTT
TRBV7-2,.,TRBJ2-7,.,CASSSPRREYTYEQYF,TGTGCCAGCAGCTCCCCCCGCCGGGAGTATACCTACGAGCAGTACTTC
TRBV10-3,TRBD2,TRBJ2-3,.,CAITTSGGDTQYF,TGTGCCATCACAACTAGCGGGGGGGATACGCAGTATTTT
TRBV10-3,.,TRBJ2-5,once,CAIGRGETQYF,TGTGCCATCGGGCGGGGAGAGACCCAGTACTTC
TRBV7-2,.,TRBJ1-5,.,CASSLSTTGRQPQHF,TGTGCCAGCAGCTTAAGTACCACAGGGAGGCAGCCCCAGCATTTT
TRBV28,TRBD1,TRBJ1-5,.,CASRPSGQGDNQPQHF,TGTGCCAGCAGACCCTCAGGACAGGGGGACAATCAGCCCCAGCATTTT
TRBV4-1,TRBD1,TRBJ1-4,.,CASSRPGQRNEKLFF,TGCGCCAGCAGCCGCCCGGGACAGAGAAATGAAAAACTGTTTTTT
TRBV19,.,TRBJ1-1,.,CASSKNMNTEAFF,TGTGCCAGTAGCAAAAACATGAACACTGAAGCTTTCTTT
TRBV10-3,.,TRBJ2-5,.,CAISEGGSEETQYF,TGTGCCATCAGTGAGGGGGGTAGCGAAGAGACCCAGTACTTC
TRBV6-1,TRBD2,TRBJ2-1,.,CASMGRERYNEQFF,TGTGCCAGCATGGGGCGGGAGAGGTACAATGAGCAGTTCTTC
TRBV18,TRBD1,TRBJ2-7,.,CASSPGQGGSSYEQYF,TGTGCCAGCTCCCCAGGACAGGGCGGTAGCTCCTACGAGCAGTACTTC
TRBV7-9,.,TRBJ2-3,.,CASSLAGADTQYF,TGTGCCAGCAGCTTAGCAGGGGCAGATACGCAGTATTTT
TRBV5-6,TRBD1,TRBJ2-7,few,CASSSGQYEQYF,TGTGCCAGCAGCTCGGGACAGTACGAGCAGTACTTC
TRBV7-8,TRBD2,TRBJ2-1,.,CASSLGAGASNEQFF,TGTGCCAGCAGCTTAGGAGCGGGAGCCTCCAATGAGCAGTTCTTC
TRBV19,TRBD1,TRBJ2-7,few,CASSMGQGMSQYF,TGTGCCAGTAGTATGGGACAGGGCATGTCGCAGTACTTC
TRBV7-2,TRBD1,TRBJ1-1,.,CASSLVPRGRTNTEAFF,TGTGCCAGCAGCTTAGTTCCCAGGGGGCGGACCAACACTGAAGCTTTCTTT
TRBV28,.,TRBJ2-7,few,CASSLVGGSYEQYF,TGTGCCAGCAGTTTAGTCGGGGGCAGCTACGAGCAGTACTTC
TRBV2,TRBD1,TRBJ1-5,.,CASSEGTGLGQPQHF,TGTGCCAGCAGTGAAGGGACAGGGCTGGGTCAGCCCCAGCATTTT
TRBV28,.,TRBJ2-4,.,CASSLGGGGYEAKNIQYF,TGTGCCAGCAGTTTGGGAGGAGGGGGGTATGAAGCCAAAAACATTCAGTACTTC
TRBV6-6,.,TRBJ1-1,few,CASSYFRTGDTEAFF,TGTGCCAGCAGTTACTTTCGGACTGGGGACACTGAAGCTTTCTTT
TRBV6-6,.,TRBJ2-2,few,CASSYSTGLGTGELFF,TGTGCCAGCAGTTACTCGACGGGGCTTGGCACCGGGGAGCTGTTTTTT
TRBV19,.,TRBJ1-2,few,CASSINTYGYTF,TGTGCCAGTAGTATAAACACCTATGGCTACACCTTC
TRBV4-3,.,TRBJ2-1,.,CASSQERYRTDYNEQFF,TGCGCCAGCAGCCAAGAGCGGTACCGAACGGATTACAATGAGCAGTTCTTC
TRBV29-1,TRBD1,TRBJ2-5,.,CSVTGTAQETQYF,TGCAGCGTTACCGGGACAGCACAAGAGACCCAGTACTTC
TRBV6-5,.,TRBJ2-2,once,CASSQHTMNTGELFF,TGTGCCAGCAGTCAACACACTATGAACACCGGGGAGCTGTTTTTT
TRBV7-8,.,TRBJ2-7,many,CASSLDRAGYEQYF,TGTGCCAGCAGCTTAGATCGGGCGGGCTACGAGCAGTACTTC
TRBV10-3,.,TRBJ1-5,.,CAISESATGPFPQHF,TGTGCCATCAGTGAGTCGGCGACAGGACCATTTCCCCAGCATTTT
TRBV21-1,.,TRBJ2-7,.,CASSKGWTGLGEQYF,TGTGCCAGCAGCAAAGGGTGGACAGGGCTTGGAGAGCAGTACTTC
TRBV10-1,TRBD2,TRBJ2-7,.,CASSPGLGREQYF,TGCGCCAGCAGTCCGGGACTAGGGCGCGAGCAGTACTTC
TRBV28,.,TRBJ1-1,few,CASSLRTKMNTEAFF,TGTGCCAGCAGTTTGCGGACGAAGATGAACACTGAAGCTTTCTTT
TRBV5-6,.,TRBJ2-7,.,CASSRASYEQYF,TGTGCCAGCAGCCGGGCTTCCTACGAGCAGTACTTC
TRBV5-6,.,TRBJ1-1,.,CASSSVANTEAFF,TGTGCCAGCAGCTCGGTGGCGAACACTGAAGCTTTCTTT
TRBV2,TRBD1,TRBJ1-3,.,CASSEWGQSSGNTIYF,TGTGCCAGCAGTGAATGGGGACAGAGCTCTGGAAACACCATATATTTT
TRBV19,.,TRBJ1-4,.,CASSITGLGREKLFF,TGTGCCAGTAGTATAACGGGACTCGGGAGGGAAAAACTGTTTTTT
TRBV2,.,TRBJ1-2,.,CASSEYGATF,TGTGCCAGCAGTGAATATGGAGCGACCTTC
TRBV5-1,.,TRBJ2-3,.,CASSLRVGADTQYF,TGCGCCAGCAGCTTGAGGGTGGGCGCAGATACGCAGTATTTT
TRBV5-6,.,TRBJ1-2,.,CASGPGKSNYGYTF,TGTGCCAGCGGACCAGGGAAGTCCAACTATGGCTACACCTTC
TRBV29-1,.,TRBJ2-3,few,CSVGLSGIEGDTQYF,TGCAGCGTTGGTCTCTCCGGGATAGAGGGAGATACGCAGTATTTT
TRBV4-1,.,TRBJ2-4,many,CASSQEGSEAKNIQYF,TGCGCCAGCAGCCAAGAAGGATCGGAGGCCAAAAACATTCAGTACTTC
TRBV2,.,TRBJ1-1,.,CASRPEGGGAFF,TGTGCCAGCAGACCGGAGGGGGGGGGTGCTTTCTTT